This entry lists 17 T cell receptor beta chains sequenced from one sample in a study of OX40 agonist ivuxolimab in advanced cancers. Generated by immunoSEQ multiplex PCR, the TCRdb table keeps only in-frame clones and is missing some. The sample has 20,000 to 25,000 clones; roughly 90% are singletons. This specimen was CD4+ or CD8+ T cells sorted from blood, taken in a trial of the OX40 agonist ivuxolimab. Every receptor here comes from an adult with an advanced solid tumor such as melanoma, head and neck, liver or kidney cancer.

The V and J genes are TRBV7-9 and TRBJ2-4; 8 nucleotides match TRBD1. The V gene end was trimmed by 5 bases and the J gene end by 5 bases; junction bases not matched to a gene: 5. Germline values: CDR1 SEHNR, CDR2 FQNEAQ (reference sequence). The CDR3 loop spans 14 amino acids. The CDR3 protein is CASSLDRGQNIQYF. The CDR3 DNA follows: TGTGCCAGCAGCCTAGACAGGGGCCAAAACATTCAGTACTTC. Using reference TRBV7-9 and TRBJ2-4 for the parts outside the CDR3, the full variable domain is DTGVSQNPRHKITKRGQNVTFRCDPISEHNRLYWYRQTLGQGPEFLTYFQNEAQLEKSRLLSDRFSAERPKGSFSTLEIQRTEQGDSAMYLCASSLDRGQNIQYFGAGTRLSVL.

This clone turned up a few times. The chain joins TRBV30 to TRBJ2-1, with 7 bases aligning to TRBD1. Germline V gene lookup returns CDR1 GTSNPN and CDR2 SVGIG (reference sequence). J was trimmed by 8 bases and V by 3 bases; bases with no gene match: 1. CDR3 length equals 11 residues. The CDR3 DNA reads TGTGCCTGGAGGAGGGGGCATGAGCAGTTCTTC. Protein product: CAWRRGHEQFF.

The chain carries TRBV21-1 and TRBJ1-4; the table's D call, TRBD1, was not checked against the DNA. TRBV21-1 is a pseudogene segment. The CDR3 totals 19 residues. Here the CDR3 reads CASSVAPTGHPPKNEKLFF. For the CDR3, the DNA is TGTGCCAGCAGCGTCGCCCCCACGGGACATCCCCCAAAGAATGAAAAACTGTTTTTT.

V gene TRBV28 combines with J gene TRBJ1-5; D perhaps matches TRBD1 (6 bases). Looked up from germline, CDR1 is MDHEN and CDR2 is SYDVKM. This CDR3 has 14 residues. The ends were cut back, 4 bases at V and 6 bases at J, with 13 bases in the middle. CDR3: CASSSRGGAQPQHF. The CDR3 DNA reads as TGTGCCAGCAGTTCCCGGGGGGGGGCTCAGCCCCAGCATTTT.

The rearrangement uses TRBV19 and TRBJ2-1; D may be TRBD2 (5 bases). Trimming took 6 bases from V and 6 from J, leaving 18 bases between them. This CDR3 contains 15 residues. Germline lookup yields CDR1 LNHDA and CDR2 SQIVND (reference sequence). The CDR3 DNA reads as TGTGCCAGTAGGGAAGCCCCGGCGGGCTCCAATGAGCAGTTCTTC. Protein sequence: CASREAPAGSNEQFF.

This clone has just a few counts. The chain carries TRBV15 and TRBJ1-5; a possible D gene is TRBD1 (5 bases). Between the trimmed V and J ends, which lost 1 base and 1 base, there was a span of 5 bases. The CDR3 runs to 14 residues. The germline V gene encodes CDR1 LNHNV and CDR2 YYDKDF (reference sequence). The CDR3 DNA is TGTGCCACCAGCAGAGCAGGGAGCAATCAGCCCCAGCATTTT. This translates into CATSRAGSNQPQHF.

The chain couples TRBV11-2 to TRBJ2-1, with TRBD2 matching over 8 bases. Germline CDR1 and CDR2: SGHAT and FQNNGV. The CDR3 spans 12 residues. With V trimmed by 4 bases and J by 9 bases, 2 bases remained unmatched. The CDR3 protein is CASSSAGGEQFF. Here the CDR3 DNA reads TGTGCCAGCAGCTCGGCGGGGGGTGAGCAGTTCTTC. Variable domain in full (rest from reference TRBV11-2 and TRBJ2-1): EAGVAQSPRYKIIEKRQSVAFWCNPISGHATLYWYQQILGQGPKLLIQFQNNGVVDDSQLPKDRFSAERLKGVDSTLKIQPAKLEDSAVYLCASSSAGGEQFFGPGTRLTVL.

This chain links TRBV7-9 with TRBJ1-5; a weak D match, TRBD1 (6 bases). Per the germline V gene, CDR1 is SEHNR and CDR2 is FQNEAQ (reference sequence). The CDR3 runs to 18 residues. Deletions cut 5 bases from V and 3 bases from J, with 23 bases between. CDR3 nucleotide sequence: TGTGCCAGCAGCCGCGGGGGGGCAGGGGACGACACCAATCAGCCCCAGCATTTT. The encoded protein is CASSRGGAGDDTNQPQHF.

The gene calls are TRBV5-5 and TRBJ1-1, with D tentatively TRBD1 (6 bases). V shed 3 bases and J shed 1 base, with 10 bases lying between them. The CDR3 covers 14 residues. The germline gives CDR1 SGHKS, CDR2 YYEKEE (reference sequence). In DNA form, the CDR3 reads TGTGCCAGCAGCTACAGGGCGACGAACACTGAAGCTTTCTTT. The encoded protein is CASSYRATNTEAFF. The whole variable domain, remainder taken from reference TRBV5-5 and TRBJ1-1, is DAGVTQSPTHLIKTRGQQVTLRCSPISGHKSVSWYQQVLGQGPQFIFQYYEKEERGRGNFPDRFSARQFPNYSSELNVNALLLGDSALYLCASSYRATNTEAFFGQGTRLTVV.

The J gene is TRBJ2-1, the V gene TRBV29-1, with 11 bases that match TRBD2. Trimming cost V 8 bases and J 3 bases; bases outside gene matches: 15. CDR1 and CDR2 from the germline V gene are SQVTM and ANQGSEA. The length of the CDR3 is 17 residues. The CDR3: CSLRGLAGGFGYNEQFF. The CDR3 region has the DNA TGCAGCCTTAGAGGCCTAGCGGGAGGATTTGGCTACAATGAGCAGTTCTTC.

J is TRBJ1-2 and V is TRBV7-2; D unresolved. Deletions cut 5 bases from V and 4 bases from J, with 17 bases between. The CDR3 is 15 residues long. Germline V gives CDR1 SGHTA, CDR2 FQGNSA. The DNA of the CDR3 is TGTGCCAGCAGCCCCCGCTGGGGTTCGGGCTATGGCTACACCTTC. It is translated as CASSPRWGSGYGYTF.

The V call is TRBV18, the J call TRBJ1-4; maybe TRBD1 (5 bases). The CDR3 spans 13 residues. The germline V gene has CDR1 KGHSH and CDR2 LQKENI. The V end was cut by 6 bases, the J end by 7 bases, with 12 bases between. The chain's CDR3 is CASSLGGAEKLFF. CDR3 DNA: TGTGCCAGCTCCCTGGGCGGGGCTGAAAAACTGTTTTTT.

The chain combines TRBV9 with TRBJ2-5; a weak D match, TRBD1 (7 bases). Between the trimmed V and J ends, which lost 3 bases and 4 bases, there was a span of 13 bases. The germline V gene has CDR1 SGDLS and CDR2 YYNGEE. This CDR3 has 14 residues. CDR3 nucleotides: TGTGCCAGCAGCGCGGAGGGGGCCCGAGAGACCCAGTACTTC. Translated, it gives CASSAEGARETQYF.

V is TRBV5-5 and J is TRBJ2-7, with 7 bases aligning to TRBD2. Germline V gene sequence: CDR1 SGHKS, CDR2 YYEKEE (reference sequence). CDR3 length: 16 residues. V dropped 0 bases and J dropped 3; count of bases not matched to a gene: 9. CDR3 protein: CASSLGEVGRIYEQYF. CDR3 DNA sequence: TGTGCCAGCAGCTTGGGGGAGGTCGGGAGGATCTACGAGCAGTACTTC.

V and J are TRBV28 and TRBJ2-7; a weak D match, TRBD1 (6 bases). The germline V gene has CDR1 MDHEN and CDR2 SYDVKM. The CDR3 consists of 14 residues. Trimming shortened V by 5 bases and J by 0 bases, and 11 bases separated the two germline ends. In nucleotides, the CDR3 is TGTGCCAGCAGTAGCGGACAGAGCTCCTACGAGCAGTACTTC. It is translated as CASSSGQSSYEQYF.

J is TRBJ1-4 and V is TRBV6-5; D unclear. V was cut by 1 base and J by 7 bases, with 13 bases left in between. This CDR3 has 15 amino acids. Germline assignment: CDR1 MNHEY and CDR2 SVGAGI. The CDR3 is CASSYFSLGAEKLFF. The DNA for the CDR3 is TGTGCCAGCAGTTACTTTTCCTTGGGAGCTGAAAAACTGTTTTTT.

The chain has TRBV14 and TRBJ1-1, with TRBD1 matching over 8 bases. J lost 2 bases, V lost 7 bases, and 6 bases had no gene match. The CDR3 runs to 14 residues. CDR1 and CDR2 (germline): SGHDN, FVKESK. CDR3 loop: CASNRTGPNTEAFF. The CDR3 DNA reads as TGTGCCAGCAACCGGACAGGGCCTAACACTGAAGCTTTCTTT. Using reference TRBV14 and TRBJ1-1 for the parts outside the CDR3, the full variable domain is EAGVTQFPSHSVIEKGQTVTLRCDPISGHDNLYWYRRVMGKEIKFLLHFVKESKQDESGMPNNRFLAERTGGTYSTLKVQPAELEDSGVYFCASNRTGPNTEAFFGQGTRLTVV.